The next 14 T cell receptor beta chains were all read from a single sample in a study of CD8 T cells in ankylosing spondylitis. TCRdb called the 5' RACE reads again in MiXCR, with one record for every CDR3 protein. The sample has approximately 150,000 distinct CDR3 sequences, approximately 48% seen once. Sequencing was done on a sample of synovial fluid, either unsorted or a sorted T cell fraction (not recorded which). Receptors originate from a male donor with ankylosing spondylitis.

The chain recombines TRBV6-5 with TRBJ1-2, with TRBD1 matching over 7 bases. CDR1 MNHEY and CDR2 SVGAGI come from the germline V gene. V lost 2 bases and J lost 11; bases outside the gene matches: 5. CDR3 length: 12 residues. The CDR3 DNA follows: TGTGCCAGCAGTTACCACGGGACAGTTTACACCTTC. It yields the protein CASSYHGTVYTF.

The chain recombines TRBV13 with TRBJ2-5; TRBD1 or TRBD2 may be the D gene (5 bases each). Trimming pared 5 bases from V and 0 bases from J, leaving 16 bases between. The CDR3 runs 16 residues. In germline, CDR1 is PRHDT, CDR2 FYEKMQ (reference sequence). CDR3: CASSHLAGRYQETQYF. The CDR3 coding sequence is TGTGCCAGCAGCCACCTAGCAGGGAGATACCAAGAGACCCAGTACTTC.

This clonotype was seen more than once but under ten times. The CDR3 DNA follows: TGTGCCAGCAGTTTATGGAGGGGAGCGAAGAAGGGCTACACCTTC. Protein sequence: CASSLWRGAKKGYTF. This chain joins TRBV12-3 or TRBV12-4 and TRBJ1-2; D possibly corresponds to TRBD1 (5 bases). CDR3 size: 15 residues. Between the trimmed V and J ends, which lost 2 bases and 8 bases, there was a span of 18 bases.

The chain combines TRBV5-1 with TRBJ2-1, with D uncertain. The CDR3 totals 18 residues. Germline loops: CDR1 SGHRS, CDR2 YFSETQ. With 1 base removed from V and 0 bases from J, the gap between germline ends came to 17 bases. This CDR3 reads CASSLFFGHWYSYNEQFF. Written as DNA, the CDR3 is TGCGCCAGCAGCTTGTTCTTTGGGCACTGGTACTCCTACAATGAGCAGTTCTTC.

This clonotype was seen a handful of times. The chain combines TRBV6-5 with TRBJ2-7; D possibly corresponds to TRBD1 (5 bases). V was shortened by 0 bases and J by 4 bases, with 10 bases between the two germline ends. The germline gives CDR1 MNHEY, CDR2 SVGAGI. CDR3 length equals 14 residues. As DNA, the CDR3 is TGTGCCAGCAGTTACTCTTCCAGGGTTTACGAGCAGTACTTC. Translation: CASSYSSRVYEQYF.

In this sample, this clonotype turned up many times. This chain uses TRBV18 with TRBJ2-1; D not resolved. This CDR3 contains 13 residues. Germline V gene lookup returns CDR1 KGHSH and CDR2 LQKENI. Trimming pared 3 bases from V and 5 bases from J, leaving 8 bases between. The CDR3 DNA reads as TGTGCCAGCTCACCTTGGGGTGACAATGAGCAGTTCTTC. This codes for CASSPWGDNEQFF. The full variable domain, with the rest looked up from reference TRBV18 and TRBJ2-1, is NAGVMQNPRHLVRRRGQEARLRCSPMKGHSHVYWYRQLPEEGLKFMVYLQKENIIDESGMPKERFSAEFPKEGPSILRIQQVVRGDSAAYFCASSPWGDNEQFFGPGTRLTVL.

This clonotype was observed a handful of times. The genes are TRBV11-2 and TRBJ2-1; 11 bases are a match to TRBD2. V dropped 5 bases and J dropped 5; count of bases not matched to a gene: 20. Germline V lookup: CDR1 SGHAT, CDR2 FQNNGV. The CDR3 contains 20 residues. Here the CDR3 reads CASSPRPFSGGAPLHNEQFF. CDR3 bases: TGTGCCAGCAGCCCTAGGCCTTTTAGCGGGGGGGCGCCTCTACACAATGAGCAGTTCTTC. The full variable domain, its missing parts supplied by reference TRBV11-2 and TRBJ2-1, is EAGVAQSPRYKIIEKRQSVAFWCNPISGHATLYWYQQILGQGPKLLIQFQNNGVVDDSQLPKDRFSAERLKGVDSTLKIQPAKLEDSAVYLCASSPRPFSGGAPLHNEQFFGPGTRLTVL.

The CDR3 sequence is CSADASGTPYEQYF. In DNA form, the CDR3 reads TGCAGTGCGGATGCTAGCGGGACACCCTACGAGCAGTACTTC. The gene calls are TRBV20-1 and TRBJ2-7, with 9 bases that match TRBD2. V was clipped by 6 bases and J by 2 bases; unmatched bases: 8. CDR1 is DFQATT and CDR2 is SNEGSKA in the germline V gene (reference sequence). CDR3 size: 14 residues.

This chain connects TRBV6-1 to TRBJ1-1; a possible D gene is TRBD1 (5 bases). V shed 2 bases and J shed 1 base, with 23 bases lying between them. Germline CDR1 is MNHNS and CDR2 is SASEGT. The CDR3 extends over 19 amino acids. The CDR3 spells CASSELVLLSQTENTEAFF. The CDR3 DNA reads as TGTGCCAGCAGTGAATTAGTTCTTTTATCGCAGACAGAGAACACTGAAGCTTTCTTT.

This clonotype was picked up a small number of times. The chain combines TRBV11-2 with TRBJ2-5; the match to TRBD1 covers 9 bases. The trim removed 4 bases at V and 4 bases at J, leaving 13 bases unmatched. CDR1 and CDR2 (germline): SGHAT, FQNNGV. The CDR3 totals 17 residues. CDR3 coding DNA: TGTGCCAGCAGCTCCTCTCTTGGGGGACAGGGACGAGAGACCCAGTACTTC. It is translated as CASSSSLGGQGRETQYF.

This chain connects TRBV4-2 to TRBJ1-5; 8 bases agree with TRBD1. V dropped 4 bases and J dropped 0; count of bases not matched to a gene: 5. CDR1 and CDR2 from the germline V gene are LGHNA and YNFKEQ. The CDR3 spans 16 residues. Here the CDR3 reads CASSRSGGFSNQPQHF. Written as DNA, the CDR3 is TGTGCCAGCAGCCGGTCAGGGGGCTTTAGCAATCAGCCCCAGCATTTT.

This clonotype showed up many times. This rearrangement joins TRBV2 to TRBJ1-1; D call uncertain. Trimming stripped 7 bases from V and 3 bases from J, with 12 bases between. The CDR3 has 13 residues. CDR1 SNHLY and CDR2 FYNNEI come from the germline V gene. The CDR3 loop is CASTVPGDTEAFF. CDR3 sequence (DNA): TGTGCCAGCACCGTCCCCGGGGACACTGAAGCTTTCTTT.

The chain joins TRBV5-6 to TRBJ2-5; D may be TRBD1 or TRBD2 (5 bases each). From germline, CDR1 is SGHDT and CDR2 YYEEEE. This CDR3 region has 16 residues. With 3 bases removed from V and 1 base from J, the gap between germline ends came to 16 bases. In DNA form, the CDR3 reads TGTGCCAGCAGCTCCCGTCCATCAGGGACCCAAGAGACCCAGTACTTC. Its translation: CASSSRPSGTQETQYF.

In its sample, this clonotype was seen a few times. The chain couples TRBV4-3 to TRBJ1-6, with D possibly TRBD1 on 6 matching bases. The CDR3 is 15 residues long. Between the trimmed V and J ends, which lost 3 bases and 6 bases, there was a span of 12 bases. Per germline, CDR1 LGHNA and CDR2 YSLEER. For the CDR3, the DNA is TGCGCCAGCAGCCATCCTACAGGGTCTAATTCACCCCTCCACTTT. This gives the protein CASSHPTGSNSPLHF.